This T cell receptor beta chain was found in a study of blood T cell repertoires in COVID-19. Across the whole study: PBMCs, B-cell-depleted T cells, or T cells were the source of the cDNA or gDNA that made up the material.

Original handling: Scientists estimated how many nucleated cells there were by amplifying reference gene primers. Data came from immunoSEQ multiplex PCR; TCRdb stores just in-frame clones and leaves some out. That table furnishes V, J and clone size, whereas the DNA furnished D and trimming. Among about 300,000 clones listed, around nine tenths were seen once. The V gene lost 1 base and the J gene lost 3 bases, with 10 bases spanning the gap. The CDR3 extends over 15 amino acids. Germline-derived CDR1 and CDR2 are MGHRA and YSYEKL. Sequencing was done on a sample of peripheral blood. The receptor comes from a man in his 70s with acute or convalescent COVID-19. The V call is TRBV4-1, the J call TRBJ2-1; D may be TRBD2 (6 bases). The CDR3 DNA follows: TGCGCCAGCAGCCAAGTTGCGGGGCTCTACAATGAGCAGTTCTTC. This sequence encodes CASSQVAGLYNEQFF.